This T cell receptor (beta chain) was sequenced in a study of cytomegalovirus exposure and HLA in healthy donors (dated 2017 in TCRdb). Describing the broader study: In an earlier analysis of 450 to 750 of the donors, around 290 Gb of sequence data and 117 million unique TCR beta sequences from 150 million to 200 million T cells were reported. To study patterns of TCR occurrence, a later analysis re-analyzed previously published TCR beta repertoires from 666 donors and added high-resolution HLA genotyping. HLA typing included class I and class II loci at four-digit resolution. All discovery cohort repertoires had been generated on a single sequencing platform. Donor age, sex, ethnicity and CMV serostatus were collected together with the repertoire data. Of the roughly 390 genotyped donors, over 65% fell in the genetic ancestry cluster associated with self-reported Caucasian donors. Along with the roughly 670-subject first cohort, a separate validation cohort of around 110 different subjects was used. A later genetic analysis used genome-wide SNP genotypes for about 60% of the roughly 700 donors, treating that subset as a discovery cohort. To decide whether each TCR beta V gene segment behaved as functional or pseudogenic, an earlier analysis of some 540 of the donors relied on high-throughput TCR beta sequencing. The study was designed to test whether signatures of past pathogen exposure could be identified by cataloging public T cell receptors. Typing coverage differed by locus: A, B, C, DRB1 and DQB1 were typed in about 629-640 donors, DQA1 in 522, DPA1 in approximately 610, and DPB1 in roughly 450. Rather than using new phenotypic data, the later analysis identified candidate immune exposures from TCR beta sequences and from how often those sequences occurred across donors. To predict cytomegalovirus infection status, the study combined high-throughput TCR immunosequencing, statistical association of individual TCRs with disease status, and machine learning. Across approximately 400 genotyped donors of the cohort, an average of approximately 200,000 unique TCR beta nucleotide sequences per donor were sequenced, and 15% to 20% of those sequences were non-productive. Approximately 310 gigabases of sequencing data and around 80 million unique TCR sequences made up an early release that covered approximately 700 HLA-typed donors. The study profiled the T cell repertoires of fewer than 850 subjects by immunosequencing and related them to cytomegalovirus serostatus. About five DR-DQ haplotypes were handled as single units for association and clustering because linkage in the cohort was strong.

The CDR3, cysteine through phenylalanine, is 15 amino acids long. The read is trimmed to its CDR3 DNA, 45 bases read in frame from base 1. Trimming takes 7 bases off V and 0 bases off J; junction bases not matched to a gene: 9. Reading the germline V gene gives CDR1 SQVTM and CDR2 ANQGSEA. A note on this clone: Its antigen is unknown. No clone much larger than this one lies a single base away; base qualities are absent.

The protocol used for the library was the immunoSEQ multiplex PCR assay. A mixture of 60 forward primers for TCR Vbeta segments and 13 reverse primers for TCR Jbeta segments was used in the multiplex PCR. The CDR3 region of rearranged TCR beta genes was amplified from genomic DNA by a multiplex PCR assay. Amplified TCR beta libraries were sequenced as 87-base-pair reads on the Illumina HiSeq System. The original methods were these. Across the 666 repertoires, a later analysis counted tens of millions of unique TCR beta chains, some 11 million of which were shared by at least two donors. To remove PCR and sequencing errors, raw reads were error-corrected and collapsed into unique sequences using a nearest-neighbor algorithm that merged closely related sequences. To assign V, D and J gene segments, CDR3 sequences were aligned to IMGT reference sequences. For a sequence to be retained, at least a six-nucleotide match to both a V gene segment and a J gene segment was required. Rearrangements were classified as productive when the CDR3 lacked stop codons and remained in frame with V and J, and all other rearrangements were classified as non-productive. CDR3 was defined according to IMGT convention as the region running from the second conserved V-encoded cysteine to the conserved J-encoded phenylalanine. Sequences without an unambiguous match to a single V gene segment were excluded from the earlier analysis of approximately 560 of the donors. In an earlier analysis of roughly 500 of the donors, V segments were called functional above 56.7% productive rearrangements and were called segregating when the between-donor standard deviation exceeded 5%. A statistical classification framework was built for diagnosing cytomegalovirus status from the catalog of TCR beta chain sequences. In a later analysis, TCR nucleotide sequences were compared against IMGT/GENE-DB human TR gene sequences so that V and J genes could be assigned. The TCRdist pipeline was used in a later analysis to assign CDR3 sequences and most-parsimonious VDJ recombination scenarios. In a later analysis, each TCR beta chain was defined by its CDR3 amino acid sequence together with its V-gene family, and reads lacking a unique V-gene family were excluded. In a later analysis, fewer than 600 highly shared, low-generation-probability nucleotide sequences were removed to address suspected cross-contamination and a sequencing artifact. A later analysis calculated a clonal expansion index for each public chain from normalized within-repertoire ranks of inferred template counts. In a later analysis, generation probabilities were computed with a VDJ recombination model fitted to out-of-frame rearrangements, and the resulting probabilities were checked against IGoR. In a later analysis, TCR-TCR, TCR-HLA and TCR-CMV co-occurrence was scored with hypergeometric tests, and a repertoire-size bias correction was applied to TCR pairs. In a later analysis, false discovery rates were estimated by permuting HLA or CMV assignments 20 times. In a later analysis, co-occurring TCRs were grouped with DBSCAN, and TCRdist sequence similarity was added when clustering was performed within HLA-allele-positive subsets. Co-occurrence clustering excluded repertoires with fewer than 30,000 or more than 120,000 public chains, plus five with anomalous nucleotide sharing. In TCRdb, the immuneACCESS table is reduced to in-frame sequences with V and J assigned. These tables do not hold every clone; where another copy was compared, an unresolved V gene accounts for under half, and the others remain unexplained. V, J and clone size reflect that table, while D and trimming were determined from the DNA. The sample has 99,000 or so clones on record, about 70% of them singletons. Roughly 3.2% of the sample goes to the ten largest clones.

Results the study describes overall, beyond this receptor: While some public TCRs were present in many individuals, most TCR sequences turned up only very rarely across donors. The study listed approximately 150 TCR beta chains as associated with cytomegalovirus. Most CMV-associated TCR beta chains appeared to be HLA-restricted in a later analysis, and the HLA associations seemed to be driven largely by CMV exposure. Some IMGT-functional V segments, including TRBV6-2 and TRBV6-3, could not be told apart with the 87-base-pair reads, so those segments were excluded. Cytomegalovirus status was reported to be diagnosed by the classifier with high specificity and sensitivity in both the original and validation cohorts. In a later analysis, TCR association rates were found to vary across HLA loci, with the most associated TCRs seen for DRB1 alleles and the fewest for HLA-C alleles. The presence/absence analyses assumed that sequencing depth was roughly uniform across donors, and that assumption may not be true. In a later analysis, HLA-associated TCR beta chains showed more clonal expansion and lower generation probabilities than non-associated chains that were equally common. A later genetic analysis reported fewer N-insertions in productive TCRs among donors in an Asian-associated ancestry cluster than the roughly 670-donor mean. In a later analysis, several top co-occurrence clusters were reported to appear linked to parvovirus B19, influenza, CMV and Epstein-Barr virus. A group of highly shared sequence variants was considered likely to be a technical artifact of the sequencing pipeline. When HLA alleles, especially DR and DQ, strongly co-occurred, attributing TCR associations to individual alleles was difficult. A further reported finding was that TCR beta sequences accurately predicted the HLA-A and HLA-B alleles for most subjects in the first cohort. A later analysis associated 15,000 or so TCR beta sequences with specific HLA alleles at a false discovery rate of 0.05. CMV serostatus was the only immune exposure information available for the cohort. An association between a missense DCLRE1C variant and V-gene and J-gene trimming of TCR beta chains was found in a later genetic analysis and replicated in an independent cohort. A few of the identified cytomegalovirus-associated TCR beta chains were confirmed in vitro to be specific for cytomegalovirus antigens. Broadly in line with IMGT annotations, most TCR beta V segments showed up in productive rearrangements about 90% or about 30% of the time in an earlier analysis of roughly 590 of the donors. Correlated functional status among segregating V segments might be attributable to linkage disequilibrium, but an unknown experimental factor could not be ruled out. Because counts were too low, more than 15 rarely observed V segments, including chromosome 9 orphons, were left out of the earlier analysis of over 550 of the donors. The authors suggested that the approach could potentially be extended to other disease states and immunological phenotypes. In this cohort, only TCR beta chains were sequenced, and detectable features were limited by the absence of alpha or paired-chain data. Because HLA typing was unavailable for some donors at each locus, only the typed subset was used in association tests.

In total, over 600 healthy bone marrow donors made up the cohort. At the time of sampling, all cohort members were nominally healthy, though unrecorded immune exposures were likely present. The donor tested CMV seronegative and was one of the 352 seronegative cohort members. Every donor gave a peripheral blood sample, and the peripheral blood mononuclear cells from that sample were used for TCR beta sequencing. The Qiagen DNeasy Blood Extraction Kit was used to extract genomic DNA from the blood cell samples. This TCR came from a man aged 25-45 years in good health and CMV-seronegative. The V and J genes are TRBV29-1 and TRBJ2-3; 8 central bases correspond to TRBD2. Sequenced: PBMCs. The DNA reads as follows: TGCAGCGCCCGGGGGGGGATTACGAGCACAGATACGCAGTATTTT. Its translation reads: CSARGGITSTDTQYF.